This TCR beta chain was found in a study of T cells in localized non-small cell lung cancer. TCRdb's table, derived via immunoSEQ multiplex PCR, lists solely in-frame clones and lacks some. This table holds approximately 1,500 clones, roughly 25% found once. The CDR3 totals 16 residues. Unmatched junction bases numbered 8, after V lost 5 bases and J lost 0 bases. Germline CDR1 and CDR2: SGHRS and YFSETQ. This clonotype was sampled from a male donor at least 60 years old with stage I lung adenocarcinoma. The material was normal lung tissue next to the tumor, obtained before any cancer treatment. The chain couples TRBV5-1 to TRBJ1-1; 9 nucleotides agree with TRBD1. The CDR3 loop reads CASSSGTGFLNTEAFF. The CDR3 DNA reads TGCGCCAGCAGTTCCGGGACAGGGTTTTTGAACACTGAAGCTTTCTTT.